These T cell receptor beta chains were read from a single sample in a study of breast tumors, draining lymph nodes, adjacent tissues. TCRdb reprocessed the multiplex PCR reads with MiXCR, giving one entry per CDR3 protein. The sample contains 200,000 to 300,000 distinct CDR3 sequences, roughly 30% of which appear only once. Sequenced: axillary lymph node tissue. All receptors derive from a female donor with breast cancer. Some clones in this sample may be carry-over from other donors' samples. Both conserved end residues are part of each CDR3. Each record gives: J gene, D gene, clone size, V gene, CDR3 DNA, CDR3 protein. The D gene is left open where the match is weak. Not all rows give a size; the values are once, few, many and, for expanded clones, a class.

j_call: TRBJ2-7; d_call: .; clone_size: .; v_call: TRBV15; cdr3_nt: TGTGCCGTCGGGACTCCCTACGAGCAGTACTTC; cdr3_aa: CAVGTPYEQYF
j_call: TRBJ2-7; d_call: .; clone_size: many; v_call: TRBV6-1; cdr3_nt: TGTGCCAGCAGTGCGGTCAGGCCCTACGAGCAGTACTTC; cdr3_aa: CASSAVRPYEQYF
j_call: TRBJ1-6; d_call: .; clone_size: once; v_call: TRBV10-3; cdr3_nt: TGCGCCATCAGTGAGGTGGCAGATAATCCACCCCTCCACTTT; cdr3_aa: CAISEVADNPPLHF
j_call: TRBJ2-5; d_call: .; clone_size: many; v_call: TRBV6-2/TRBV6-3; cdr3_nt: TGTGCCAGCACCCTAAGGGAGAGGGGGGAGACCCAGTACTTC; cdr3_aa: CASTLRERGETQYF
j_call: TRBJ2-3; d_call: .; clone_size: many; v_call: TRBV12-3/TRBV12-4; cdr3_nt: TGTGCCAGCAGTCAAATAGATACGCAGTATTTT; cdr3_aa: CASSQIDTQYF
j_call: TRBJ2-3; d_call: TRBD2; clone_size: many; v_call: TRBV5-5; cdr3_nt: TGTGCCAGCAGCTTGGGGGCTAGCGGGGCCACAGATACGCAGTATTTT; cdr3_aa: CASSLGASGATDTQYF
j_call: TRBJ2-3; d_call: .; clone_size: .; v_call: TRBV10-3; cdr3_nt: TGTGCCACCAGCAAAGGTGGGGGCACGGGTACGCAGTATTTT; cdr3_aa: CATSKGGGTGTQYF
j_call: TRBJ2-7; d_call: TRBD2; clone_size: many; v_call: TRBV11-2; cdr3_nt: TGTGCCAGCAGCTTAGGGACTAGCGGGATATTCGAGCAGTACTTC; cdr3_aa: CASSLGTSGIFEQYF
j_call: TRBJ1-4; d_call: .; clone_size: .; v_call: TRBV7-9; cdr3_nt: TGTGCCTGCAGCTCCGGCCGGCCGACAACTAATGAAAAACTGTTTTTT; cdr3_aa: CACSSGRPTTNEKLFF
j_call: TRBJ2-2; d_call: .; clone_size: many; v_call: TRBV11-3; cdr3_nt: TGTGCCAGCAGCTCCGGGACTGCGAACACCGGGGAGCTGTTTTTT; cdr3_aa: CASSSGTANTGELFF
j_call: TRBJ2-7; d_call: TRBD1; clone_size: many; v_call: TRBV20-1; cdr3_nt: TGCAGTGCTAGAGATCGGGGACAGGGACCCTACGAGCAGTACTTC; cdr3_aa: CSARDRGQGPYEQYF
j_call: TRBJ1-1; d_call: .; clone_size: .; v_call: TRBV4-3; cdr3_nt: TGCGCCAGCAGCCAAGGTCTGAATAGGAACACTGAAGCTTTCTTT; cdr3_aa: CASSQGLNRNTEAFF
j_call: TRBJ2-1; d_call: TRBD2; clone_size: .; v_call: TRBV20-1; cdr3_nt: TGCAGTGCACCGAGCGGGACTACTCGGACCCATAATGAGCAGTTCTTC; cdr3_aa: CSAPSGTTRTHNEQFF
j_call: TRBJ1-1; d_call: .; clone_size: few; v_call: TRBV10-1; cdr3_nt: TGCGCCAGCAGGGACGGTTTGAACACTGAAGCTTTCTTT; cdr3_aa: CASRDGLNTEAFF
j_call: TRBJ2-3; d_call: TRBD2; clone_size: .; v_call: TRBV6-1; cdr3_nt: TGTGCCAGCAGTCTAGCGGAGAGAACAGATACGCAGTATTTT; cdr3_aa: CASSLAERTDTQYF
j_call: TRBJ2-1; d_call: .; clone_size: many; v_call: TRBV20-1; cdr3_nt: TGCAGTGCAGAGGGTCTATCTTACAATGAGCAGTTCTTC; cdr3_aa: CSAEGLSYNEQFF
j_call: TRBJ1-6; d_call: TRBD1; clone_size: many; v_call: TRBV30; cdr3_nt: TGTGCCTTCCAACAGGGACAGTTCCAATCACCCCTCCACTTT; cdr3_aa: CAFQQGQFQSPLHF
j_call: TRBJ1-5; d_call: TRBD1; clone_size: .; v_call: TRBV19; cdr3_nt: TGTGCCAGTAGGCTGACAGGGGCCAATCAGCCCCAGCATTTT; cdr3_aa: CASRLTGANQPQHF
j_call: TRBJ2-7; d_call: TRBD2; clone_size: many; v_call: TRBV7-8; cdr3_nt: TGTGCCAGTAAAACCGGGACTAGCGGCTCCTACGAGCAGTACTTC; cdr3_aa: CASKTGTSGSYEQYF
j_call: TRBJ1-1; d_call: .; clone_size: .; v_call: TRBV29-1; cdr3_nt: TGCAGCGTCCTCCGTGGGGGGAACACTGAAGCTTTCTTT; cdr3_aa: CSVLRGGNTEAFF